These T cell receptor beta chains were read from a single sample in a study of shared clonotypes between healthy human individuals. TCRdb's copy holds only in-frame clones and misses some; the assay was immunoSEQ multiplex PCR. There are a few million clones in the sample; about 90% occur only once, and around 0.35% lies in the top ten. The sequenced material came from naive CD4+ T cells from PBMCs. The source of these receptors is a man younger than 30 in good health. Some clones in this sample may be carry-over from other donors' samples. CDR3s include the opening cysteine and the closing phenylalanine or tryptophan.

>TRBV18|TRBJ1-3
CASSPFLRVGNTIYF
>TRBV7-3|TRBJ1-1
CASSFKMNTEAFF
>TRBV6-5|TRBJ2-7
CASSYSIGGTYEQYF
>TRBV5-4|TRBJ1-4
CASSRTGGSATNEKLFF
>TRBV7-2|TRBJ2-5
CASSLGRTGGPQETQYF
>TRBV6-1|TRBJ2-2
CASSGSNRGSRTGELFF
>TRBV29-1|NA
CSAFGDRGDEQYF
>TRBV18|TRBJ1-1
CASSPRDNTEAFF
>TRBV28|TRBJ2-3
CASRLAGLDTQYF
>TRBV6-5|TRBJ2-3
CASSWLYTDTQYF
>TRBV18|TRBJ1-2
CASSPQETGVYGYTF
>TRBV27|TRBJ1-5
CASSLSRGRGQPQHF
>TRBV23-1|TRBJ2-5
CASSQFGGQGKETQYF
>TRBV7-2|TRBJ1-3
CASSLATGLSGNTIYF
>TRBV5-6|TRBJ2-1
CASTHTLFSTDYNEQFF
>TRBV5-1|TRBJ2-5
CASSPPRGDQETQYF
>TRBV18|TRBJ2-5
CASSPPGLAGGTQYF
>TRBV4-1|TRBJ2-4
CASSQGGQGGGNIQYF
>TRBV14|TRBJ1-1
CASSQQSGASRAFF
>TRBV5-1|TRBJ2-7
CASSHALATNYEQYF
>TRBV28|TRBJ2-7
CASSPTGTYEQYF
>TRBV29-1|TRBJ2-3
CSIKGLSSTDTQYF
>TRBV5-1|TRBJ2-5
CASSPDRGGQTQYF
>TRBV28|TRBJ1-2
CASSWPRGEFTNYGYTF
>TRBV30|TRBJ1-5
CAWSTGTFNQPQHF
>TRBV7-9|TRBJ2-1
CASSLWYEQFF
>TRBV28|TRBJ1-2
CASSFTGHYGYTF
>TRBV10-3|TRBJ2-3
CAITQGGNTDTQYF
>TRBV6-5|TRBJ2-1
CASSPRRDQGNEQFF
>TRBV7-9|TRBJ1-3
CASSFVDRLPYF
>TRBV13|TRBJ2-3
CASSPLAGDGDTQYF